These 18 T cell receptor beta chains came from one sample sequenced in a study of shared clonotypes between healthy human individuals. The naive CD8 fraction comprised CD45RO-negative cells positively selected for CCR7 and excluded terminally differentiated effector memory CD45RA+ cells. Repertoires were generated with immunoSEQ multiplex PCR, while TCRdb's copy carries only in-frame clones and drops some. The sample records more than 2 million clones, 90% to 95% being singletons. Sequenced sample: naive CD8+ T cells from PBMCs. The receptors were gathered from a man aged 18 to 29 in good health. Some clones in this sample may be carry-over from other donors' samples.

The CDR3 region has the DNA TGCGCCAGCAGCCAAGATCGGTTCAGTAGCTACGAGCAGTACTTC. It translates to CASSQDRFSSYEQYF. The J gene is TRBJ2-7, the V gene TRBV4-3; unclear D gene. The germline V gene encodes CDR1 LGHNA and CDR2 YSLEER. V was trimmed by 0 bases and J by 3 bases, leaving 12 bases between them. The CDR3 is 15 amino acids.

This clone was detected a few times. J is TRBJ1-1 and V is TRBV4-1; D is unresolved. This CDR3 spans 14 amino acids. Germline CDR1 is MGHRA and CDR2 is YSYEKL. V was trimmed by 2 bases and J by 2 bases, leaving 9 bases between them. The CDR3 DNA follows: TGCGCCAGCAGCCAATATGCGGAAAACACTGAAGCTTTCTTT. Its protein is CASSQYAENTEAFF.

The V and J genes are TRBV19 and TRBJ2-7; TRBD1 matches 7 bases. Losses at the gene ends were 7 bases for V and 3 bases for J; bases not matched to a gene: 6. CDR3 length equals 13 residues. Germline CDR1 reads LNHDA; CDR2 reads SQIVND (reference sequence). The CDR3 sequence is CASNTGDGYEQYF. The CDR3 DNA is TGTGCCAGTAATACAGGGGACGGCTACGAGCAGTACTTC.

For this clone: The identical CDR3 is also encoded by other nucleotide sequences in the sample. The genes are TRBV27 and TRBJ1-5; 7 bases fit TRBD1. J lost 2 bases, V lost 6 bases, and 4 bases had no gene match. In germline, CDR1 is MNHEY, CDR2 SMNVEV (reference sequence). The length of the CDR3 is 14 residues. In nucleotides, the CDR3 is TGTGCCAGCAGGCAGGGGGAAGGCAATCAGCCCCAGCATTTT. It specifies CASRQGEGNQPQHF.

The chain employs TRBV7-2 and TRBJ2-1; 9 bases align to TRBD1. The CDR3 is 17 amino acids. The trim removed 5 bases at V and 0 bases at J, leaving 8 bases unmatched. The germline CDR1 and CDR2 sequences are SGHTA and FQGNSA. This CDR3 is CASSVSIQGASYNEQFF. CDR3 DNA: TGTGCCAGCAGCGTAAGCATACAGGGGGCCTCCTACAATGAGCAGTTCTTC.

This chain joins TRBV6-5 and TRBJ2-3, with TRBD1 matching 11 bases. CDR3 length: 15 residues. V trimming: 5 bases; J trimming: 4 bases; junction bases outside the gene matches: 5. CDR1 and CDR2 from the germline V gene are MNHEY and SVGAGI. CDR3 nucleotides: TGTGCCAGCAGTGCCGGGACAGGGGGTTCAGATACGCAGTATTTT. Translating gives CASSAGTGGSDTQYF.

The CDR3 protein is CASSFRGPAETQYF. Written as DNA, the CDR3 is TGTGCCAGCAGCTTCCGGGGGCCGGCGGAGACCCAGTACTTC. This chain links TRBV7-8 with TRBJ2-5; D tentatively reads TRBD1 or TRBD2 (6 bases each). Trimming cost V 3 bases and J 5 bases, with 13 bases left between them. The germline V gene has CDR1 SGHVS and CDR2 FQNEAQ. The CDR3 covers 14 residues.

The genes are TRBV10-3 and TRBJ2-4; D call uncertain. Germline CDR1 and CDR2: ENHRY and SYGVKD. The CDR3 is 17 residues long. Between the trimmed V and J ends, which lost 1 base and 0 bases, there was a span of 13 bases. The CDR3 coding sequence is TGTGCCATCAGTGAGTTTAAGGTCGAGCTAGCCAAAAACATTCAGTACTTC. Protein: CAISEFKVELAKNIQYF.

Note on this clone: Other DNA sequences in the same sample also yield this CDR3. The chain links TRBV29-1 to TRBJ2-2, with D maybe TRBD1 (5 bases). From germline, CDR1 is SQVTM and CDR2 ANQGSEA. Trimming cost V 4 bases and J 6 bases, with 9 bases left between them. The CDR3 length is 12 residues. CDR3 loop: CSVGGEAGELFF. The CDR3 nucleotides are TGCAGCGTTGGGGGCGAAGCCGGGGAGCTGTTTTTT.

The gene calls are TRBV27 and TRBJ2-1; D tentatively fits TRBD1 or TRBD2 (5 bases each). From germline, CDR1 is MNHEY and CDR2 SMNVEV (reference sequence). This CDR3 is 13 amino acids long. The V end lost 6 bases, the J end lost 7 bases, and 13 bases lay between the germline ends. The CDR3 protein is CASSRDPYNEQFF. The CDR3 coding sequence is TGTGCCAGCAGCCGGGACCCTTATAATGAGCAGTTCTTC.

The CDR3 protein is CSVQGDYGYTF. The CDR3 DNA reads as TGCAGCGTCCAGGGGGACTATGGCTACACCTTC. V gene TRBV29-1 combines with J gene TRBJ1-2, with TRBD1 identical over 7 bases. Germline values: CDR1 SQVTM, CDR2 ANQGSEA. Trimming cost V 6 bases and J 3 bases; bases outside gene matches: 1. This CDR3 contains 11 residues.

The CDR3 sequence: CAREAGDGSDIQYF. The CDR3 region has the DNA TGTGCCAGGGAAGCGGGAGATGGGAGTGACATTCAGTACTTC. This rearrangement joins TRBV2 to TRBJ2-4; TRBD2 agrees at 8 bases. Germline values: CDR1 SNHLY, CDR2 FYNNEI. V trimming: 9 bases; J trimming: 8 bases; junction bases outside the gene matches: 12. CDR3 length: 14 amino acids.

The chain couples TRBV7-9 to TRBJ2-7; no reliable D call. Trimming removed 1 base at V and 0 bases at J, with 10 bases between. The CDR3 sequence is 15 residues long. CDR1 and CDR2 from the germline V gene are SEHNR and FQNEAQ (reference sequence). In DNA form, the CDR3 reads TGTGCCAGCAGCTTAGGACGGCCCCACTCCTACGAGCAGTACTTC. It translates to CASSLGRPHSYEQYF.

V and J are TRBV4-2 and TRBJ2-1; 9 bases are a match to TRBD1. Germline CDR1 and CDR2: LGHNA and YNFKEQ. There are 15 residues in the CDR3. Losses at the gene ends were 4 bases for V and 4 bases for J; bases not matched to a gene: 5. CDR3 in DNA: TGTGCCAGCAGCCTGGACAGGGGAGTTTACAATGAGCAGTTCTTC. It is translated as CASSLDRGVYNEQFF.

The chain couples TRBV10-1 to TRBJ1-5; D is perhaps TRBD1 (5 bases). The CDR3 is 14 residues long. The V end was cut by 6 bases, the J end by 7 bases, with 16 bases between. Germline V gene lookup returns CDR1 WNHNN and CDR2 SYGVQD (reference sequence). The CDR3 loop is CASRKPPWGQPQHF. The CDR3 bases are TGCGCCAGCAGAAAACCCCCTTGGGGGCAGCCCCAGCATTTT.

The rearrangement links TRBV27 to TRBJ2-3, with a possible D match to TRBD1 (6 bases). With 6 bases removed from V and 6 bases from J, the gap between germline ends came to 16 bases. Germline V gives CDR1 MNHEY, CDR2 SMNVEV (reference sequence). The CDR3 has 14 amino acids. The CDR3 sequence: CASRETGLRDTQYF. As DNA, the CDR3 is TGTGCCAGCAGGGAAACAGGGCTCCGGGATACGCAGTATTTT.

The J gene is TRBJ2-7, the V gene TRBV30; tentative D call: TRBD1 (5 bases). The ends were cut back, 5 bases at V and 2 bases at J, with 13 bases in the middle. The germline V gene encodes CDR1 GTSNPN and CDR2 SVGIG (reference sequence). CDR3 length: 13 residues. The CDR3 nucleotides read TGTGCCTGGGGTTGGGGCAGTACCTACGAGCAGTACTTC. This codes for CAWGWGSTYEQYF. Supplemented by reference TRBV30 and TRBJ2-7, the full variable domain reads SQTIHQWPATLVQPVGSPLSLECTVEGTSNPNLYWYRQAAGRGLQLLFYSVGIGQISSEVPQNLSASRPQDRQFILSSKKLLLSDSGFYLCAWGWGSTYEQYFGPGTRLTVT.

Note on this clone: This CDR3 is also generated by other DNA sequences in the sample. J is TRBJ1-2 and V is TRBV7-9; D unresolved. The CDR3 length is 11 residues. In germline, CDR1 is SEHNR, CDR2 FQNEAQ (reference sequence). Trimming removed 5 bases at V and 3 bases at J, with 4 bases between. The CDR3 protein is CASSPDYGYTF. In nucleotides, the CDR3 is TGTGCCAGCAGCCCAGACTATGGCTACACCTTC.